The 32 T cell receptor beta chains below all came from one sample that was sequenced in a study of T cell repertoires in cytomegalovirus infection. Their antigens remain unidentified. TCRdb re-called the reads through MiXCR, storing one row per CDR3 protein. The sample carries roughly 80,000 distinct CDR3 sequences, approximately 24% recorded once. This specimen was CD8+ T cells from cultured PBMCs, taken from culture after CMV antigen stimulation. Receptors originate from a human donor in good health (CMV status not recorded). Some clones in this sample may be carry-over from other donors' samples.

The chain has TRBV28 and TRBJ2-7; 7 bases are a match to TRBD1. This CDR3 has 14 residues. J was trimmed by 0 bases and V by 7 bases; bases with no gene match: 6. The germline V gene encodes CDR1 MDHEN and CDR2 SYDVKM. In DNA, the CDR3 is TGTGCCAGCACCCAGACAGGGAGCTCCTACGAGCAGTACTTC. Amino acids: CASTQTGSSYEQYF.

Worth noting for this clonotype: A much larger clone sits a single nucleotide away, making a read error possible. This sequence joins TRBV6-2 or TRBV6-3 and TRBJ2-7; D gene ambiguous. The CDR3 is made up of 12 amino acids. The V gene's germline CDR1 is MNHEY and CDR2 SVGEGT. The CDR3 loop is CASSVGSYELYF. DNA of the CDR3: TGTGCCAGCAGTGTCGGCTCCTACGAGCTGTACTTC.

This clonotype was seen a handful of times. The chain is built from TRBV4-3 and TRBJ1-5, with TRBD1 matching 9 bases. This CDR3 spans 15 amino acids. The V gene end was trimmed by 4 bases and the J gene end by 3 bases; junction bases not matched to a gene: 4. CDR1 is LGHNA and CDR2 is YSLEER in the germline V gene. The CDR3 nucleotides read TGCGCCAGCAGCCCTGGGACAGGGTCCAATCAGCCCCAGCATTTT. This encodes CASSPGTGSNQPQHF.

This clonotype was picked up many times. The chain employs TRBV7-6 and TRBJ2-1; 14 bases map to TRBD2. This CDR3 has 18 amino acids. CDR1 and CDR2 from the germline V gene are SGHVS and FNYEAQ. The V gene end was trimmed by 0 bases and the J gene end by 7 bases; junction bases not matched to a gene: 8. CDR3 DNA: TGTGCCAGCAGCTTAGCGCATGGGACTAGCGGGAGCCTGAATGAGCAGTTCTTC. Its protein is CASSLAHGTSGSLNEQFF.

DNA of the CDR3: TGTGCCAGCAGTTCTGGTCTAACAGATACGCAGTATTTT. Its protein product is CASSSGLTDTQYF. The chain recombines TRBV27 with TRBJ2-3; D gene ambiguous. This CDR3 has 13 residues. Germline V gene lookup returns CDR1 MNHEY and CDR2 SMNVEV (reference sequence). Between the trimmed V and J ends, which lost 4 bases and 3 bases, there was a span of 8 bases.

This clonotype has only a few counts. The V call is TRBV4-3, the J call TRBJ2-7; TRBD1 might be the D (5 bases). Trimming stripped 0 bases from V and 0 bases from J, with 9 bases between. CDR1 is LGHNA, CDR2 YSLEER, per germline. CDR3 length: 15 residues. This CDR3 is CASSQDRQGSYEQYF. The CDR3 nucleotides are TGCGCCAGCAGCCAAGATAGGCAGGGCTCCTACGAGCAGTACTTC.

In this sample, this clonotype turned up a few times. This chain links TRBV11-3 with TRBJ2-2; 13 bases are a match to TRBD2. V lost 5 bases and J lost 6; bases outside the gene matches: 3. The CDR3 runs 15 residues. Germline CDR1 is SGHNT and CDR2 is YENEEA. The CDR3 here is CASSTLAGGPGELFF. CDR3 bases: TGTGCCAGCAGCACACTAGCGGGGGGGCCCGGGGAGCTGTTTTTT.

This clonotype has only one observation. The CDR3 sequence: CASSLSSGRSYNEQFF. CDR3 sequence (DNA): TGTGCCAGCAGTTTAAGTAGCGGGAGGTCCTACAATGAGCAGTTCTTC. The rearrangement uses TRBV27 and TRBJ2-1; 10 bases are shared with TRBD2. Trimming cost V 2 bases and J 1 base; bases outside gene matches: 2. Germline CDR1 and CDR2: MNHEY and SMNVEV (reference sequence). The CDR3 covers 16 residues.

The sample holds a few counts of this clonotype. The chain joins TRBV27 to TRBJ2-7, with 9 bases identical to TRBD1. The CDR3 has 15 amino acids. Germline V gene data show CDR1 as MNHEY and CDR2 as SMNVEV (reference sequence). The ends lost 5 bases at V and 2 bases at J; junction bases unmatched: 7. CDR3 DNA: TGTGCCAGCAGTCCCGGGACAGGGAGGACCTACGAGCAGTACTTC. Encoded protein: CASSPGTGRTYEQYF.

This clonotype was seen more than once but under ten times. The gene calls are TRBV11-2 and TRBJ2-1; 8 nucleotides line up with TRBD2. The CDR3 consists of 14 residues. V was pared by 5 bases and J by 6 bases, with 6 bases of the junction left unmatched. Germline V CDR1 and CDR2: SGHAT, FQNNGV. CDR3 DNA sequence: TGTGCCAGCAGCCCGGGACTAGGACTCAATGAGCAGTTCTTC. Its translation: CASSPGLGLNEQFF.

This chain uses TRBV27 with TRBJ1-6; D gene uncertain. This CDR3 has 14 amino acids. CDR1 and CDR2 (germline): MNHEY, SMNVEV (reference sequence). The ends were cut back, 6 bases at V and 0 bases at J, with 6 bases in the middle. The CDR3 reads CASSLDSYNSPLHF. The DNA for the CDR3 is TGTGCCAGCAGCCTAGACTCCTATAATTCACCCCTCCACTTT.

The J gene is TRBJ2-1, the V gene TRBV7-6; D unclear. The CDR3 covers 10 residues. V was clipped by 3 bases and J by 8 bases, with 2 bases between them. The V gene's germline CDR1 is SGHVS and CDR2 FNYEAQ. The CDR3: CASSFDEQFF. CDR3 DNA sequence: TGTGCCAGCAGCTTCGATGAGCAGTTCTTC. Full variable domain (remainder filled in from reference TRBV7-6 and TRBJ2-1): GAGVSQSPRYKVTKRGQDVALRCDPISGHVSLYWYRQALGQGPEFLTYFNYEAQQDKSGLPNDRFSAERPEGSISTLTIQRTEQRDSAMYRCASSFDEQFFGPGTRLTVL.

This clonotype was seen more than once but under ten times. The chain employs TRBV12-3 or TRBV12-4 and TRBJ1-5; 9 bases agree with TRBD1. The CDR3 is 15 amino acids. The V segment lost 2 bases and the J segment 7 bases; nucleotides outside the gene matches: 6. The CDR3, as DNA: TGTGCCAGCAGTTTATCGGACAGGGGATTCCAGCCCCAGCATTTT. It specifies CASSLSDRGFQPQHF.

This clonotype was seen only a few times. The DNA for the CDR3 is TGTGCCAGCATACTATACAGGGTAATTGTCGAGCAGTACTTC. The encoded protein is CASILYRVIVEQYF. The V and J genes are TRBV27 and TRBJ2-7; tentative D call: TRBD1 (6 bases). The V gene's germline CDR1 is MNHEY and CDR2 SMNVEV (reference sequence). The CDR3 sequence is 14 residues long. V lost 7 bases and J 6 bases, leaving 19 bases between the germline ends.

This clonotype came up a few times. The chain couples TRBV12-3 or TRBV12-4 to TRBJ2-1; 12 bases align to TRBD1. The CDR3 is made up of 15 amino acids. The V gene end was trimmed by 5 bases and the J gene end by 6 bases; junction bases not matched to a gene: 5. The CDR3 coding sequence is TGTGCCAGCAGTGCGGGACAGGGGGCGGGCAATGAGCAGTTCTTC. It translates to CASSAGQGAGNEQFF.

The gene calls are TRBV29-1 and TRBJ2-2; D is undetermined. Germline V lookup: CDR1 SQVTM, CDR2 ANQGSEA. The CDR3 runs to 15 residues. The ends were cut back, 1 base at V and 1 base at J, with 10 bases in the middle. CDR3 nucleotides: TGCAGCGTTGAAGGGATCGGGCAGAACACCGGGGAGCTGTTTTTT. Translation gives CSVEGIGQNTGELFF.

This clonotype has only a few counts. The V call is TRBV4-3, the J call TRBJ1-1; unclear D gene. V was pared by 0 bases and J by 0 bases, with 8 bases between. The CDR3 has 15 residues. Germline values: CDR1 LGHNA, CDR2 YSLEER. For the CDR3, the DNA is TGCGCCAGCAGCCAAGACAGAGACTTGAACACTGAAGCTTTCTTT. Amino acid sequence: CASSQDRDLNTEAFF.

The chain joins TRBV30 to TRBJ1-4; 10 bases are shared with TRBD1. CDR1 is GTSNPN, CDR2 SVGIG, per germline (reference sequence). The CDR3 consists of 13 residues. V trimming: 5 bases; J trimming: 7 bases; junction bases outside the gene matches: 4. CDR3 nucleotides: TGTGCCTGGTCCGGGACAGGGGTTGAAAAACTGTTTTTT. Protein sequence: CAWSGTGVEKLFF.

This chain uses TRBV24-1 with TRBJ2-3, with 8 bases lining up with TRBD2. The CDR3 runs 16 residues. Germline V CDR1 and CDR2: KGHDR, SFDVKD. V shed 6 bases, J shed 3 bases, and the junction held 10 bases outside the gene matches. The CDR3 loop reads CATSPTLAEVTDTQYF. The CDR3 DNA reads TGTGCCACCAGTCCAACACTAGCGGAGGTGACAGATACGCAGTATTTT.

This clonotype was counted between two and nine times. This sequence joins TRBV7-3 and TRBJ1-5; no clear D. The CDR3 is made up of 13 amino acids. The germline V gene encodes CDR1 SGHTA and CDR2 FQGTGA. V was clipped by 5 bases and J by 3 bases, with 8 bases between them. The CDR3 nucleotides read TGTGCCAGCAGCGGCGAATACAATCAGCCCCAGCATTTT. It is translated as CASSGEYNQPQHF.

V and J are TRBV15 and TRBJ2-7, with 7 nucleotides matching TRBD2. CDR1 is LNHNV and CDR2 is YYDKDF in the germline V gene (reference sequence). V shed 5 bases, J shed 4 bases, and the junction held 5 bases outside the gene matches. This CDR3 has 13 amino acids. The CDR3 loop is CATSPQLAYEQYF. The CDR3 DNA reads as TGTGCCACCAGCCCCCAACTAGCGTACGAGCAGTACTTC.

The rearrangement joins TRBV5-4 to TRBJ2-3; D is perhaps TRBD2 (5 bases). CDR1 SGHNT and CDR2 YYREEE come from the germline V gene (reference sequence). Deletions cut 0 bases from V and 3 bases from J, with 8 bases between. The CDR3 consists of 14 residues. Written as DNA, the CDR3 is TGTGCCAGCAGCTTGGAGCGGAAGACAGATACGCAGTATTTT. Protein sequence: CASSLERKTDTQYF.

This clonotype turned up a few times. The chain recombines TRBV27 with TRBJ2-7; possible D gene TRBD2, 5 bases. The germline V gene encodes CDR1 MNHEY and CDR2 SMNVEV (reference sequence). This CDR3 has 15 amino acids. V was clipped by 5 bases and J by 3 bases, with 17 bases between them. CDR3 region: CASSLAGTGIYEQYF. The CDR3 nucleotides read TGTGCCAGCAGTCTCGCCGGTACGGGGATCTACGAGCAGTACTTC.

The CDR3 sequence: CASSQESSEWETQYF. The CDR3 bases are TGCGCCAGCAGCCAAGAGTCTAGCGAATGGGAGACCCAGTACTTC. This chain joins TRBV4-3 and TRBJ2-5; D perhaps matches TRBD2 (6 bases). The germline gives CDR1 LGHNA, CDR2 YSLEER. The CDR3 is made up of 15 amino acids. Trimming cost V 0 bases and J 5 bases, with 13 bases left between them.

The table lists this clonotype with a few counts. CDR3 sequence (DNA): TGCAGTGCTAGAGGGGACAGGGAGATCTACGAGCAGTACTTC. Its protein product is CSARGDREIYEQYF. The chain uses TRBV20-1 and TRBJ2-7; 9 bases map to TRBD1. The CDR3 contains 14 residues. Germline trimming cut 1 base from V and 3 bases from J; bases unmatched to any gene: 4. Germline loops: CDR1 DFQATT, CDR2 SNEGSKA (reference sequence).

The chain combines TRBV4-3 with TRBJ2-1; a possible D gene is TRBD1 (5 bases). The germline V gene encodes CDR1 LGHNA and CDR2 YSLEER. The V and J ends lost 4 bases and 2 bases respectively, with 9 bases between them. The CDR3 runs to 14 residues. In DNA, the CDR3 is TGCGCCAGCAGCCCCAGGGCGGCCTACAATGAGCAGTTCTTC. Translated: CASSPRAAYNEQFF.

This clonotype was observed a handful of times. The chain recombines TRBV7-9 with TRBJ2-7; D not certain. The CDR3 has 12 residues. Germline V lookup: CDR1 SEHNR, CDR2 FQNEAQ (reference sequence). With 1 base removed from V and 6 bases from J, the gap between germline ends came to 7 bases. In DNA form, the CDR3 reads TGTGCCAGCAGCTTAGGGCCGGGCGAGCAGTACTTC. This sequence encodes CASSLGPGEQYF. Drawing the rest from reference TRBV7-9 and TRBJ2-7, the complete variable domain is DTGVSQNPRHKITKRGQNVTFRCDPISEHNRLYWYRQTLGQGPEFLTYFQNEAQLEKSRLLSDRFSAERPKGSFSTLEIQRTEQGDSAMYLCASSLGPGEQYFGPGTRLTVT.

This clonotype was seen a handful of times. The gene calls are TRBV20-1 and TRBJ2-7; 10 nucleotides line up with TRBD1. CDR1 is DFQATT and CDR2 is SNEGSKA in the germline V gene (reference sequence). There are 15 residues in the CDR3. Trimming took 7 bases from V and 5 from J; bases not matched to a gene: 14. CDR3 protein: CSVATGDRGGNEQYF. The CDR3 bases are TGCAGTGTCGCAACCGGGGACAGGGGAGGGAACGAGCAGTACTTC.

The chain recombines TRBV6-2 or TRBV6-3 with TRBJ1-1; 7 bases are shared with TRBD1. V dropped 6 bases and J dropped 1; count of bases not matched to a gene: 8. The CDR3 contains 15 residues. From germline, CDR1 is MNHEY and CDR2 SVGEGT. Written as DNA, the CDR3 is TGTGCCAGCAGCCCAGACAGGGTACGGAACACTGAAGCTTTCTTT. This encodes CASSPDRVRNTEAFF.

The chain joins TRBV4-3 to TRBJ2-1; D not resolved. The germline V gene has CDR1 LGHNA and CDR2 YSLEER. Between the trimmed V and J ends, which lost 0 bases and 6 bases, there was a span of 18 bases. The CDR3 loop spans 17 amino acids. The chain's CDR3 is CASSQDQLVTDFNEQFF. The CDR3, as DNA: TGCGCCAGCAGCCAAGATCAGCTTGTTACGGATTTCAATGAGCAGTTCTTC.

This clonotype has just a few counts. The chain links TRBV19 to TRBJ1-5; no firm D call. There are 15 residues in the CDR3. From germline, CDR1 is LNHDA and CDR2 SQIVND (reference sequence). Trimming stripped 3 bases from V and 1 base from J, with 10 bases between. The DNA for the CDR3 is TGTGCCAGTAGTATTGGGCCAGCCAGCAATCAGCCCCAGCATTTT. It encodes CASSIGPASNQPQHF.

The chain employs TRBV6-2 or TRBV6-3 and TRBJ2-2; no clear D. There are 13 residues in the CDR3. From germline, CDR1 is MNHEY and CDR2 SVGEGT. V lost 0 bases and J lost 1, with 0 bases in between. The CDR3 region has the DNA TGTGCCAGCAGTTACTCGAACACCGGGGAGCTGTTTTTT. Its translation is CASSYSNTGELFF.